This TCR beta chain was captured by sequencing in a study of shared clonotypes between healthy human individuals. Across the study: The study enrolled a couple of women and a few men aged 18 to 49. Findings and limits, study-wide: Estimated clonotype richness was generally higher in naive than memory subsets. Clonotypes which were not shared had lower generation probabilities than clonotypes that all four donors shared.

Per the original methods: Junction-only sequences produced by ImmunoSEQ had no quality scores, so filtering differed. The data were produced by immunoSEQ multiplex PCR, yet TCRdb's version contains in-frame clones alone and is incomplete. The V and J calls and clone size were taken over from that table, and D and trimming were inferred from the DNA. In the table there are some 2,000,000 clones, about 95% of which are singletons. Comment on this clone: Its antigen is still unknown.

CDR3 length: 13 residues. Per the germline V gene, CDR1 is MDHEN and CDR2 is SYDVKM. After removal of 5 bases from V and 4 bases from J, the junction contained 3 bases not matched to a gene. In the naive CD8 group, cells lacked CD45RO and were positively selected for CCR7, so terminally differentiated effector memory CD45RA+ cells were left out. The receptor's source is a man between 18 and 29 years old in good health. This chain joins TRBV28 and TRBJ1-1; 8 nucleotides line up with TRBD1. Sequencing input: naive CD8+ T cells sorted from blood. Here the CDR3 DNA reads TGTGCCAGCAGTACAGGGGGACGCACTGAAGCTTTCTTT. Encoded protein: CASSTGGRTEAFF.